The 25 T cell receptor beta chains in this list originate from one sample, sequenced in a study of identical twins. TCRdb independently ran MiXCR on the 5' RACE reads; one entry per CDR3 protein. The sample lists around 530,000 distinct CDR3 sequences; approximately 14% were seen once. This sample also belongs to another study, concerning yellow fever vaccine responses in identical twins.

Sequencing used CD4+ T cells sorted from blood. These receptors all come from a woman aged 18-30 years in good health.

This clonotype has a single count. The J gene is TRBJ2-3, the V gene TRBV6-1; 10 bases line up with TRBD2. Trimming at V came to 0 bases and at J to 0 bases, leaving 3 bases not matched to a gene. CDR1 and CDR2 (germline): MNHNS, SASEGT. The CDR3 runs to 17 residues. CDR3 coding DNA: TGTGCCAGCAGTGAAGCGTCTAGCGGGGGAAGCACAGATACGCAGTATTTT. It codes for CASSEASSGGSTDTQYF.

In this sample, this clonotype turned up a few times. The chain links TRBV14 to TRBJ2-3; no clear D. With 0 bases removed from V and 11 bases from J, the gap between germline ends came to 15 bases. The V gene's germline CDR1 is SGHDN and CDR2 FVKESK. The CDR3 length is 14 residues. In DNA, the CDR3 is TGTGCCAGCAGCCAAGAATACGTCCAGAGGAGGCAGTATTTT. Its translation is CASSQEYVQRRQYF.

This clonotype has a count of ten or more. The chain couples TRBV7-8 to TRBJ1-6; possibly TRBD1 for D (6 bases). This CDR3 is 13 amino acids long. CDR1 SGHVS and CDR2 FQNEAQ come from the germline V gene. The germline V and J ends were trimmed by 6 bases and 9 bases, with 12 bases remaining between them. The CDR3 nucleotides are TGTGCCAGCAGTATACAGGGAGTTTCACCCCTCCACTTT. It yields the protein CASSIQGVSPLHF.

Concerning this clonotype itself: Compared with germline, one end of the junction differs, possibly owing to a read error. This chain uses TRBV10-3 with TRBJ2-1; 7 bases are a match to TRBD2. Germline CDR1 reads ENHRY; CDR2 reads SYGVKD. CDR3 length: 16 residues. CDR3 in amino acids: CAFSESATGGANEQFF. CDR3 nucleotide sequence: TGTGCCTTCAGTGAGTCGGCAACGGGAGGTGCCAATGAGCAGTTCTTC.

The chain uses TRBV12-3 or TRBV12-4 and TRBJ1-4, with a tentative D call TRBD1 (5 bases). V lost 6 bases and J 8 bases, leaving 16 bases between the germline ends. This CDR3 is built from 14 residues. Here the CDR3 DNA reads TGTGCCAGCAGCGTTCGCAGGGAATCGGAAAAACTGTTTTTT. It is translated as CASSVRRESEKLFF.

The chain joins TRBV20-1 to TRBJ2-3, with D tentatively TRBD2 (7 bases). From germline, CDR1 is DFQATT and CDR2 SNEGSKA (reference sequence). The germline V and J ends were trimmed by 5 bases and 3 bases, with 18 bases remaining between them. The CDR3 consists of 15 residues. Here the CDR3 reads CSAPPRGGQTDTQYF. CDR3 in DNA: TGCAGTGCTCCTCCCCGCGGGGGCCAAACAGATACGCAGTATTTT.

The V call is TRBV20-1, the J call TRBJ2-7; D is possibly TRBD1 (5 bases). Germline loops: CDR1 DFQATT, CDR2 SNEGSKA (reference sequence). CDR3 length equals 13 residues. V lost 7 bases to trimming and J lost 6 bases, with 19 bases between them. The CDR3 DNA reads TGCAGTGGAAGAACAGGTCTAAATGCCGAGCAGTACTTC. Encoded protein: CSGRTGLNAEQYF.

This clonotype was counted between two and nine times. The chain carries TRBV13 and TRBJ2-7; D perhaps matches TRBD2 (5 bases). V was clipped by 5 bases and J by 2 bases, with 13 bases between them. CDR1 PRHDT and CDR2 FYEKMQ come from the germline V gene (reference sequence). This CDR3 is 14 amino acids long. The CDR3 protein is CASSLYGKAYEQYF. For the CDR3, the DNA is TGTGCCAGCAGCCTCTACGGGAAGGCCTACGAGCAGTACTTC. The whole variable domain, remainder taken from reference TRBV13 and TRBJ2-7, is AAGVIQSPRHLIKEKRETATLKCYPIPRHDTVYWYQQGPGQDPQFLISFYEKMQSDKGSIPDRFSAQQFSDYHSELNMSSLELGDSALYFCASSLYGKAYEQYFGPGTRLTVT.

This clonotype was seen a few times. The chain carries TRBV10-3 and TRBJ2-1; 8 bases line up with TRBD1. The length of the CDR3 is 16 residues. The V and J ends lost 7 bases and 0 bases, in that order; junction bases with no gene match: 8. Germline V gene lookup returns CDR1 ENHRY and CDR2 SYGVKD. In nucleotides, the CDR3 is TGTGCCATCACTGACAGGGGCCACAGCTCCTACAATGAGCAGTTCTTC. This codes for CAITDRGHSSYNEQFF.

The CDR3 DNA follows: TGTGCCAGCAGCTTAGGGACAGGGATCTTTCTTACTGGGGCCAACGTCCTGACTTTC. It translates to CASSLGTGIFLTGANVLTF. This chain connects TRBV7-8 to TRBJ2-6, with 8 nucleotides matching TRBD1. The V gene end was trimmed by 1 base and the J gene end by 2 bases; junction bases not matched to a gene: 10. Per the germline V gene, CDR1 is SGHVS and CDR2 is FQNEAQ. The CDR3 loop spans 19 amino acids.

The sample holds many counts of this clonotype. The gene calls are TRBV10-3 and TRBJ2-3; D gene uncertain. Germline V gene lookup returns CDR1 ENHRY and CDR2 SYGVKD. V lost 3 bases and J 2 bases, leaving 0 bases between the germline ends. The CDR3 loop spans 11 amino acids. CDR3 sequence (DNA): TGTGCCATCAGTGACACAGATACGCAGTATTTT. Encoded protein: CAISDTDTQYF.

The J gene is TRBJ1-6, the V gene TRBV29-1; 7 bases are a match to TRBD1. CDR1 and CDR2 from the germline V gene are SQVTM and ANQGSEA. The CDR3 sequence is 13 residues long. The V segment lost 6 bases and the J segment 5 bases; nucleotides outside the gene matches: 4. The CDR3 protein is CSVWTGDNSPLHF. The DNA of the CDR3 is TGCAGCGTGTGGACAGGCGATAATTCACCCCTCCACTTT.

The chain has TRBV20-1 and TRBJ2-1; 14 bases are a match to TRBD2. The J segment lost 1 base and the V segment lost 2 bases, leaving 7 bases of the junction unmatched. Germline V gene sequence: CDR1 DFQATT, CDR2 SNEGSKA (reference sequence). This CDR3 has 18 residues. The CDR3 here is CSARSGLAGGPSYNEQFF. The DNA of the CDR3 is TGCAGTGCTAGATCCGGACTAGCGGGAGGCCCTTCCTACAATGAGCAGTTCTTC.

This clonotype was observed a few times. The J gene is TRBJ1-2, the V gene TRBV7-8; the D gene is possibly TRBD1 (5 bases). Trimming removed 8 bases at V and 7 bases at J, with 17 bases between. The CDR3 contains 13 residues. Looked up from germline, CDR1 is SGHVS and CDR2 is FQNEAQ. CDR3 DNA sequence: TGTGCCAGCGGACTGGGTGGGGCTGGTGGCTACACCTTC. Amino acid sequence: CASGLGGAGGYTF.

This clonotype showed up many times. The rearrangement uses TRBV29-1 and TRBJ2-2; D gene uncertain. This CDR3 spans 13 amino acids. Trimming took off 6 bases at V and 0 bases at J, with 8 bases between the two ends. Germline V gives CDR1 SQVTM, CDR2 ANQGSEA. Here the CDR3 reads CSVRKTNTGELFF. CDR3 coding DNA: TGCAGCGTCCGCAAAACGAACACCGGGGAGCTGTTTTTT.

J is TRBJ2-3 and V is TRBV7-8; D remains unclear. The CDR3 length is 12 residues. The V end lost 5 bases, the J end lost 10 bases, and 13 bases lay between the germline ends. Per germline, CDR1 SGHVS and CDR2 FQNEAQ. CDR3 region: CASSASGPPQYF. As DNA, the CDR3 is TGTGCCAGCAGCGCCTCGGGTCCACCGCAGTATTTT.

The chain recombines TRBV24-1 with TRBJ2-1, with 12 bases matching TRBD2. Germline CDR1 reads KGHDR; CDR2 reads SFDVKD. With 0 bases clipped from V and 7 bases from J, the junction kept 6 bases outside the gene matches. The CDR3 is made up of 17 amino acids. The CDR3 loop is CATSDLASGRAINEQFF. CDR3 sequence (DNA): TGTGCCACCAGTGATTTGGCTAGCGGGAGGGCGATAAATGAGCAGTTCTTC.

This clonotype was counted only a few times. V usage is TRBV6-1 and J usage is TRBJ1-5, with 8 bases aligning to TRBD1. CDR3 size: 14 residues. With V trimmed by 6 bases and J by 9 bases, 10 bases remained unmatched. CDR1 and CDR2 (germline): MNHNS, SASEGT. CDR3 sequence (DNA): TGTGCCAGCAGACCTGGACAGGGCGCTTCGCCCCAGCATTTT. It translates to CASRPGQGASPQHF.

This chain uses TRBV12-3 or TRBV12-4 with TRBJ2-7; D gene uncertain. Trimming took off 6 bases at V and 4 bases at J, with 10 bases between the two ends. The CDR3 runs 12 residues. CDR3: CASSRTPYEQYF. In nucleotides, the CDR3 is TGTGCCAGCAGCAGGACCCCGTACGAGCAGTACTTC.

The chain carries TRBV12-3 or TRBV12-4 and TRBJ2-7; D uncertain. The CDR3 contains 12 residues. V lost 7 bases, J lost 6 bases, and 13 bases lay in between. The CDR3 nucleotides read TGTGCCAGCACCCTGGAGAGTTTCGAGCAGTACTTC. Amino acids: CASTLESFEQYF.

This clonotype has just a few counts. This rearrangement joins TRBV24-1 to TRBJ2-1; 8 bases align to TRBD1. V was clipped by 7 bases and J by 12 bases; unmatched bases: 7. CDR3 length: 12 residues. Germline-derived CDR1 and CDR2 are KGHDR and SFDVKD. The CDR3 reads CATRTGEQAQFF. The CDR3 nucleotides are TGTGCCACCAGGACAGGGGAGCAGGCGCAGTTCTTC.

The CDR3 loop reads CASSRDWDTEAFF. Here the CDR3 DNA reads TGTGCCAGCAGCAGGGACTGGGACACTGAAGCTTTCTTT. The J gene is TRBJ1-1, the V gene TRBV2; the D gene is possibly TRBD1 (5 bases). V shed 6 bases and J shed 3 bases, with 11 bases lying between them. The CDR3 runs to 13 residues. Germline V gene lookup returns CDR1 SNHLY and CDR2 FYNNEI.

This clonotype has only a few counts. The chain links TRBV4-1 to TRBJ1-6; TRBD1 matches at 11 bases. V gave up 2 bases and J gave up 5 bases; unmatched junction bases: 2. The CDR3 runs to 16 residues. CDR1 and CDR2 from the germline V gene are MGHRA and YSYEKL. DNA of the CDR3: TGCGCCAGCAGCCAACCGGGACAGGGGGATAATTCACCCCTCCACTTT. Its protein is CASSQPGQGDNSPLHF.

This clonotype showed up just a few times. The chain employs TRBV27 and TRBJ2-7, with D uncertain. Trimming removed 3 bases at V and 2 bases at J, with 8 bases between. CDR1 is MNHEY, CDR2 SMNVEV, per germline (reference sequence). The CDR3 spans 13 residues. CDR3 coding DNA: TGTGCCAGCAGTTTCGGCCCCCCCTACGAGCAGTACTTC. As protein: CASSFGPPYEQYF.

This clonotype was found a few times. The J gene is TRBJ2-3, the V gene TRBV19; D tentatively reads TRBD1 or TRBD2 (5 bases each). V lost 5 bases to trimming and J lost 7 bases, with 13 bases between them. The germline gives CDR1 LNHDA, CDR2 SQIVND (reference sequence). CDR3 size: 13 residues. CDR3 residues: CASSWDPGNTQYF. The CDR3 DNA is TGTGCCAGTAGTTGGGACCCGGGAAATACGCAGTATTTT.